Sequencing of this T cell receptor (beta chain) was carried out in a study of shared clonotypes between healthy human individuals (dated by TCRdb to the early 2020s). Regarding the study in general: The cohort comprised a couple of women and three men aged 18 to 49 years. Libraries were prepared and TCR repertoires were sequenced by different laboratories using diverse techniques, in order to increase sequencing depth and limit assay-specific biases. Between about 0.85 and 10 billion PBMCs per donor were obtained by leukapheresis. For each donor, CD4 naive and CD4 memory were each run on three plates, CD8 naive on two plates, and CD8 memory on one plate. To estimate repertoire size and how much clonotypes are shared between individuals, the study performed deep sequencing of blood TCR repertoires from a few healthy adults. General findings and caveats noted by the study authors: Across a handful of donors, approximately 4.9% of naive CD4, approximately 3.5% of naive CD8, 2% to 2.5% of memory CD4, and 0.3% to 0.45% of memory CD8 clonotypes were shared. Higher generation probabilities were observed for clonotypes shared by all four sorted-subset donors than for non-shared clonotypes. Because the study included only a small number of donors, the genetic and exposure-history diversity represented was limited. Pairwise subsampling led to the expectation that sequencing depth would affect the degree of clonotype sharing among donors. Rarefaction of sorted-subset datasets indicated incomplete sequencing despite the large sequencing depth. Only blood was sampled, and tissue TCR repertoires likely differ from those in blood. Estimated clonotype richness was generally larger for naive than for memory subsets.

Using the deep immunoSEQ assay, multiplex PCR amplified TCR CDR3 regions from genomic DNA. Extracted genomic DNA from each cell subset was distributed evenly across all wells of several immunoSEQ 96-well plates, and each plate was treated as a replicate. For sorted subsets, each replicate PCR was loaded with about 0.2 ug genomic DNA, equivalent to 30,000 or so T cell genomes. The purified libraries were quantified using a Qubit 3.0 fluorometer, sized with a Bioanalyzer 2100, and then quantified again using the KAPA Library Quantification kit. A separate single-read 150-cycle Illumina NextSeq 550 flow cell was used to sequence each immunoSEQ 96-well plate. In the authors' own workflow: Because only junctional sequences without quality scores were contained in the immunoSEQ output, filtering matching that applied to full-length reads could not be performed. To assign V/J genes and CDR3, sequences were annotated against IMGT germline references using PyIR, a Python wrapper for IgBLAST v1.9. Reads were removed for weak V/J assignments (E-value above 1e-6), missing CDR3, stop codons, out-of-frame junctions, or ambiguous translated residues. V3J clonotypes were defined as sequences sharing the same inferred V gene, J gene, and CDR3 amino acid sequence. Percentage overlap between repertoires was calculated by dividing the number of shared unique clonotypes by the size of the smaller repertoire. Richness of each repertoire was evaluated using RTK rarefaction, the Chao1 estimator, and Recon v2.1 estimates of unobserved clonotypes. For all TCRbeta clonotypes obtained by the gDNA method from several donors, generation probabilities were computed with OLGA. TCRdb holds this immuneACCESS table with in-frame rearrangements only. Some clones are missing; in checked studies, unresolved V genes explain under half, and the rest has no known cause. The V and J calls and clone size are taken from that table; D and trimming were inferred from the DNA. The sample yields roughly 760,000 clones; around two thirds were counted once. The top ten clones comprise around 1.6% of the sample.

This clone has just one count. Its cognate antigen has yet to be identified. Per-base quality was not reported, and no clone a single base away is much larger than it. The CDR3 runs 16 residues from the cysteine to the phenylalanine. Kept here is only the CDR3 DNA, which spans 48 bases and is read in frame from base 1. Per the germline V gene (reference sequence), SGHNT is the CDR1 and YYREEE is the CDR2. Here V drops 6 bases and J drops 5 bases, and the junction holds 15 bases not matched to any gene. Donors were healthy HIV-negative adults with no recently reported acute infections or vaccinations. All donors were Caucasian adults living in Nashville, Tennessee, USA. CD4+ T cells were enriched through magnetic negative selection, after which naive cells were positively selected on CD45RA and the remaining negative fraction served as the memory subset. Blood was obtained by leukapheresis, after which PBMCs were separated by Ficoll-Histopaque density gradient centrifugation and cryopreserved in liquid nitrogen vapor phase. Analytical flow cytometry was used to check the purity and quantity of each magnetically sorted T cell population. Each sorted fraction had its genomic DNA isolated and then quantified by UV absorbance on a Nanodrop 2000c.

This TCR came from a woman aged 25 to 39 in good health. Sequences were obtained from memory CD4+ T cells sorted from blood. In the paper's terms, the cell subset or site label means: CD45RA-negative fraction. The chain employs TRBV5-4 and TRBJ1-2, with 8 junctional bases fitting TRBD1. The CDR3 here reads CASTSGGAGGRYGYTF. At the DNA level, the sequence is TGTGCCAGCACCTCCGGGGGGGCAGGGGGCAGGTATGGCTACACCTTC.